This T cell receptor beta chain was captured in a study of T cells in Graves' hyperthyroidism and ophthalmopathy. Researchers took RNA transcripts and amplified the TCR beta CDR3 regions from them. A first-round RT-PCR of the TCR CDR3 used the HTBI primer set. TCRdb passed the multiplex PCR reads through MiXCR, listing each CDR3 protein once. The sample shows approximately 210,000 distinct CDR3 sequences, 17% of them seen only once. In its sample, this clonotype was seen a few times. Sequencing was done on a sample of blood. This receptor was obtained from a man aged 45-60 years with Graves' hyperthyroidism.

CDR3 sequence (DNA): TGTGCCTGGAGTTCACTGCCAGCTAACACCGGGGAGCTGTTTTTT. The encoded protein is CAWSSLPANTGELFF. This chain uses TRBV30 with TRBJ2-2; no clear D gene. The V and J ends lost 2 bases and 2 bases respectively, with 12 bases between them. Germline-derived CDR1 and CDR2 are GTSNPN and SVGIG (reference sequence). The CDR3 is made up of 15 amino acids.